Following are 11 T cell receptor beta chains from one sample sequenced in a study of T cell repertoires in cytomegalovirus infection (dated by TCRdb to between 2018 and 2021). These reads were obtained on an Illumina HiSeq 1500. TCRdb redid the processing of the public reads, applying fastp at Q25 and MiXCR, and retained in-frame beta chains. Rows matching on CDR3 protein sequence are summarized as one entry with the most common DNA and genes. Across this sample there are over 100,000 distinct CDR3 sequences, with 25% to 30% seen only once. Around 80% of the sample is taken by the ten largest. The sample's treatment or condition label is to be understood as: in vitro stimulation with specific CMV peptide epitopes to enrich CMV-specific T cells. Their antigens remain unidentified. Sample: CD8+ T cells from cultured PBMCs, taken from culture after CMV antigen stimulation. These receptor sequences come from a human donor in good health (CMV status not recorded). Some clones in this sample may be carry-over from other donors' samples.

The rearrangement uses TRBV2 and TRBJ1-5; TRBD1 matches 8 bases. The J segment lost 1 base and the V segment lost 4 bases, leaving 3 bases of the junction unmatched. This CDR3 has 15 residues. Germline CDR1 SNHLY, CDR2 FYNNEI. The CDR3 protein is CASSVRQGSNQPQHF. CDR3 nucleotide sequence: TGTGCCAGCAGTGTGCGACAGGGGAGCAATCAGCCCCAGCATTTT.

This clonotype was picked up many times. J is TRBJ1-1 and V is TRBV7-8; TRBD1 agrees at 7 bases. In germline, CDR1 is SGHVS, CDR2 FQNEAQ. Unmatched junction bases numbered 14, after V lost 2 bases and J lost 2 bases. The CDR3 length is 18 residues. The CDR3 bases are TGTGCCAGCAGCTTAATACCGGGACAGAGAAGGCCTAACACTGAAGCTTTCTTT. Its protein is CASSLIPGQRRPNTEAFF. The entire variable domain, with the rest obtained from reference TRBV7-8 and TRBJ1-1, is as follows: GAGVSQSPRYKVAKRGQDVALRCDPISGHVSLFWYQQALGQGPEFLTYFQNEAQLDKSGLPSDRFFAERPEGSVSTLKIQRTQQEDSAVYLCASSLIPGQRRPNTEAFFGQGTRLTVV.

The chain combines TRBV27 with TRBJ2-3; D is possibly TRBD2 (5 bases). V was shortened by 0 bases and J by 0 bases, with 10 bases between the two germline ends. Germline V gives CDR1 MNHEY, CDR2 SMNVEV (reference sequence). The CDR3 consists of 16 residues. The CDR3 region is CASSLSPSGSTDTQYF. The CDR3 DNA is TGTGCCAGCAGTTTATCCCCCTCGGGGAGCACAGATACGCAGTATTTT.

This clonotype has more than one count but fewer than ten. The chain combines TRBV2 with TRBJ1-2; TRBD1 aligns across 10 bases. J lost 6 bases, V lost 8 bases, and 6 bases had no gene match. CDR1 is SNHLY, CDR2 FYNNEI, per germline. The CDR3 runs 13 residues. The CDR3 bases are TGTGCCAGCCACGGACAGGGGGTTAATGGCTACACCTTC. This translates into CASHGQGVNGYTF.

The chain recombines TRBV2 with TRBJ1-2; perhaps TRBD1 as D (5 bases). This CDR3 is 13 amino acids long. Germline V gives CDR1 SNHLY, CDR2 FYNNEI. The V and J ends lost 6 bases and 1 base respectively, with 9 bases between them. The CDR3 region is CASSEQVNYGYTF. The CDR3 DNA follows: TGTGCCAGCAGCGAACAGGTTAACTATGGCTACACCTTC.

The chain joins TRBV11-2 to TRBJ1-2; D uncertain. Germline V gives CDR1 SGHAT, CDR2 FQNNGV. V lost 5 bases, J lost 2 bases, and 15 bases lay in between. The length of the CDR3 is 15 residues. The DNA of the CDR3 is TGTGCCAGCAGCCCAGATGAGGGTTGGAACTATGGCTACACCTTC. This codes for CASSPDEGWNYGYTF.

The CDR3: CASSEVAAGETQYF. CDR3 sequence (DNA): TGTGCCAGCAGTGAGGTGGCCGCGGGAGAGACCCAGTACTTC. J is TRBJ2-5 and V is TRBV2; weak D call: TRBD2 (5 bases). CDR3 length equals 14 residues. V was shortened by 3 bases and J by 4 bases, with 12 bases between the two germline ends. Germline V gene data show CDR1 as SNHLY and CDR2 as FYNNEI.

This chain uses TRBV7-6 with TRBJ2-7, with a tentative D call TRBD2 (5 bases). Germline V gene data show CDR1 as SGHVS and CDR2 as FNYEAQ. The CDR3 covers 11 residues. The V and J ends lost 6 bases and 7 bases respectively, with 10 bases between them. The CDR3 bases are TGTGCCAGCAGGGATGCGGGTGAGCAGTACTTC. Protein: CASRDAGEQYF.

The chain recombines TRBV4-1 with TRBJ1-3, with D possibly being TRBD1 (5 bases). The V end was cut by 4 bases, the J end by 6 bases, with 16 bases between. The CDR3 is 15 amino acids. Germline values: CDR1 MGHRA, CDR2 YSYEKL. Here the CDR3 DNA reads TGCGCCAGCAGCCTTATCAGGGAACGTGAAAACACCATATATTTT. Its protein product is CASSLIRERENTIYF.

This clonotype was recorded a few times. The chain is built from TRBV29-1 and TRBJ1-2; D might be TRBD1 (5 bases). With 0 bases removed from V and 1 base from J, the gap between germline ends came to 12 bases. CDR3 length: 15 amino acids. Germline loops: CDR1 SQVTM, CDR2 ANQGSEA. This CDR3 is CSVEEWKGINYGYTF. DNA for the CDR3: TGCAGCGTTGAAGAATGGAAGGGGATTAACTATGGCTACACCTTC. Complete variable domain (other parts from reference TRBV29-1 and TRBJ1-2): SAVISQKPSRDICQRGTSLTIQCQVDSQVTMMFWYRQQPGQSLTLIATANQGSEATYESGFVIDKFPISRPNLTFSTLTVSNMSPEDSSIYLCSVEEWKGINYGYTFGSGTRLTVV.

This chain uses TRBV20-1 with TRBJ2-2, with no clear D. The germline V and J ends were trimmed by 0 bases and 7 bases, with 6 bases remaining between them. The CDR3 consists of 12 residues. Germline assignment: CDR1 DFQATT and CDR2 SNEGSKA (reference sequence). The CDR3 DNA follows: TGCAGTGCTAGAGATTTAGACGGGGAGCTGTTTTTT. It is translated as CSARDLDGELFF.